Shown below are 9 T cell receptor beta chains from a single sample sequenced in a study of T cell clonality in common variable immunodeficiency. Measured with immunoSEQ multiplex PCR; TCRdb has only the in-frame clones, and not every one. Listed for the sample are 35,000 to 50,000 clones, none seen a single time. The sequenced material came from peripheral blood mononuclear cells. Receptors originate from a person aged 18 to 75 in good health.

This clone has just a few counts. The CDR3 extends 3 residues past the end of the read, so its final part is completed from the germline J gene. This chain links TRBV11-1 with TRBJ2-5; D unresolved. Germline V gives CDR1 SGHAT, CDR2 FQDESV (reference sequence). This CDR3 has 12 residues. Trimming removed 0 bases from V and 5 bases from J, with 4 bases in between. Partial CDR3 DNA: TGTGCCAGCAGCTTAGCGCGGGAGACC. Translated, it gives CASSLARET. The whole CDR3 sequence is CASSLARETQYF.

This clone was counted many times. The read ends 3 residues early relative to the CDR3; the germline J gene fills the gap. This rearrangement joins TRBV2 to TRBJ2-7, with D possibly TRBD1 on 6 matching bases. Germline values: CDR1 SNHLY, CDR2 FYNNEI. V lost 4 bases and J 0 bases, leaving 13 bases between the germline ends. The CDR3 has 15 amino acids. The part of the CDR3 DNA that was read is TGTGCCAGCAGTGGGAGACAGGTGGGCTCCTACGAG. It translates to CASSGRQVGSYE. The whole CDR3 reads CASSGRQVGSYEQYF.

This clone has ten or more counts. The read comes to an end 3 residues before the CDR3 does, leaving the germline J gene to fill in the end. The chain recombines TRBV7-9 with TRBJ2-7; 11 nucleotides agree with TRBD1. The CDR3 consists of 14 residues. V shed 4 bases, J shed 5 bases, and the junction held 4 bases outside the gene matches. The germline V gene encodes CDR1 SEHNR and CDR2 FQNEAQ (reference sequence). CDR3 region: CASSYRDRGNEQYF. The DNA read from the CDR3 is TGTGCCAGCAGCTACCGGGACAGGGGGAACGAG.

This clone was recorded at least ten times. The sequence runs out 3 residues before the end of the CDR3; the remainder is reconstructed from the germline J gene. The rearrangement joins TRBV20-1 to TRBJ2-2; 7 nucleotides match TRBD1. This CDR3 is 15 amino acids long. From germline, CDR1 is DFQATT and CDR2 SNEGSKA (reference sequence). J gave up 1 base and V 0 bases, and 2 bases lay outside the gene matches. The CDR3 here is CSARDWDRNTGELFF. The sequenced CDR3 bases are TGCAGTGCTAGAGATTGGGACAGGAACACCGGGGAG.

Of note for this clone: The CDR3 end falls 3 residues outside the read, so it is completed with the germline J gene. The rearrangement uses TRBV7-2 and TRBJ1-2; possibly TRBD1 for D (6 bases). Trimming took 3 bases from V and 4 from J, leaving 12 bases between them. There are 14 residues in the CDR3. The germline V gene has CDR1 SGHTA and CDR2 FQGNSA. CDR3 bases read: TGTGCCAGCAGCTTGAGCACAGGGCCCTATGGC. This encodes CASSLSTGPYG. In full, the CDR3 is CASSLSTGPYGYTF.

This clone was found a few times. The CDR3 extends 3 residues past the end of the read, so its final part is completed from the germline J gene. The chain joins TRBV20-1 to TRBJ2-3, with TRBD2 identical over 9 bases. The length of the CDR3 is 13 residues. Per the germline V gene, CDR1 is DFQATT and CDR2 is SNEGSKA (reference sequence). The CDR3 reads CSAGSGRQETQYF. The DNA read from the CDR3 is TGCAGTGCTGGCAGCGGGAGGCAAGAGACG.

Ten or more counts support this clone. The read terminates 3 residues ahead of where the CDR3 ends, so the germline J gene completes it. The V gene is TRBV20-1, the J gene TRBJ2-3; tentatively, D is TRBD1 (6 bases). This CDR3 spans 15 amino acids. Germline CDR1 reads DFQATT; CDR2 reads SNEGSKA (reference sequence). The V and J ends lost 3 bases and 6 bases respectively, with 19 bases between them. The CDR3 sequence: CSASLGAQGGDTQYF. The covered CDR3 bases are TGCAGTGCTAGTCTAGGGGCACAGGGCGGGGATACG.

This clone has ten or more counts. The read terminates 3 residues before the CDR3 end, so the remaining end is supplied by the germline J gene. V is TRBV7-2 and J is TRBJ2-5; 11 bases fit TRBD2. V shed 4 bases, J shed 3 bases, and the junction held 4 bases outside the gene matches. The germline CDR1 and CDR2 sequences are SGHTA and FQGNSA. The CDR3 loop spans 15 amino acids. The CDR3 is CASSSTSGRKETQYF. The sequenced part of the CDR3 DNA is TGTGCCAGCAGCTCTACTAGCGGGAGAAAAGAGACC.

This clone was observed at least ten times. The missing CDR3 end, 3 residues past where the read stops, is filled in from the germline J gene. The V call is TRBV2, the J call TRBJ2-4; D might be TRBD1 (5 bases). Trimming pared 4 bases from V and 0 bases from J, leaving 10 bases between. CDR3 length: 15 residues. Germline CDR1 is SNHLY and CDR2 is FYNNEI. The sequenced CDR3 bases are TGTGCCAGCAGTGGAGACAGAGTAGCCAAAAACATT. Translation: CASSGDRVAKNI. The CDR3, in full, reads CASSGDRVAKNIQYF.